This T cell receptor (beta chain) was retrieved from a study of shared clonotypes between healthy human individuals. General study results and limits: A reduction in generation probabilities was seen for non-shared clonotypes relative to those shared by all four donors.

Naive CD8 cells lacked CD45RO and underwent positive selection for CCR7, leaving out terminally differentiated effector memory CD45RA+ cells. Comments on this clone: Its antigen is not identified.

This CDR3 is 18 amino acids long. At a deep level, the assay was run. Methods used by the authors: Filtering differed, since immunoSEQ gave only junction sequences and no quality scores. TCRdb's copy holds only in-frame clones and misses some; the assay was immunoSEQ multiplex PCR. Clone size and V and J calls were adopted from that table, with D and trimming inferred from the DNA. The sample includes about 590,000 clones, about 95% of them seen just once. Sequenced sample: naive CD8+ T cells sorted from blood. V is TRBV21-1 and J is TRBJ2-3; TRBD2 was called by the table and not checked on the DNA. TRBV21-1 is designated a pseudogene. The clonotype was recovered from a woman in her twenties or thirties in good health. This CDR3 is CASSNSLRTRSNTDTQYF. For the CDR3, the DNA is TGTGCCAGCAGCAATTCTTTGAGGACTAGGTCAAACACAGATACGCAGTATTTT.